The present T cell receptor beta chain was sequenced within a study of cytomegalovirus exposure and HLA in healthy donors (dated by TCRdb to about 2017). At the level of the whole study: In an earlier analysis of some 610 of the donors, under 300 Gb of sequence data and 100 million or so unique TCR beta sequences from some 170 million T cells were reported. HLA typing covered class I and class II loci at four-digit resolution. Using immunosequencing, the study profiled T cell repertoires from around 680 subjects and related those repertoires to cytomegalovirus serostatus. The aim of the study was to test whether cataloging public T cell receptors could identify signatures of past pathogen exposure. Donor age, sex, ethnicity and CMV serostatus were collected together with the repertoire data. Every repertoire in the discovery cohort had been generated on one and the same sequencing platform. In an earlier analysis of around 540 of the donors, high-throughput TCR beta sequencing was used to judge whether each TCR beta V gene segment behaved as functional or pseudogenic. In a later genetic analysis, genome-wide SNP genotypes for about 65% of the 666 donors were used, and that subset was treated as a discovery cohort. Rather than drawing on any new phenotypic data, the later analysis identified candidate immune exposures from TCR beta sequences and the way those sequences occurred across donors. In addition to the first cohort of approximately 650 subjects, a separate validation cohort of around 110 different subjects was used. To predict cytomegalovirus infection status, the study brought together high-throughput TCR immunosequencing, statistical association of individual TCRs with disease status, and machine learning. To study patterns of TCR occurrence, a later analysis re-analyzed previously published TCR beta repertoires from around 660 donors and added high-resolution HLA genotyping. A handful of DR-DQ haplotypes were handled as single units for association and clustering because linkage in the cohort was strong. Among around 400 genotyped donors of the cohort, an average of about 240,000 unique TCR beta nucleotide sequences was sequenced per donor, of which roughly 18% were non-productive. Of the 398 genotyped donors, over 80% were placed in the genetic ancestry cluster associated with self-reported Caucasian donors. The number of typed donors differed by locus: about 629-630 for A, B, C, DRB1 and DQB1; 522 for DQA1; about 600 for DPA1; and some 430 for DPB1. An early release that covered roughly 600 HLA-typed donors contained about 290 gigabases of sequencing data and some 87 million unique TCR sequences. What the study reported, not specific to this receptor: The cohort was sequenced for TCR beta chains only, and without alpha or paired-chain data the features that could be detected were limited. The only immune exposure information available for the cohort was CMV serostatus. Most TCR sequences were observed very rarely across donors, whereas some public TCRs were present in many individuals. When HLA alleles, especially DR and DQ, strongly co-occurred, attributing TCR associations to individual alleles was difficult. A further reported finding was that TCR beta sequences accurately predicted the HLA-A and HLA-B alleles for most subjects in the first cohort. In a later analysis, several top co-occurrence clusters were reported to appear linked to parvovirus B19, influenza, CMV and Epstein-Barr virus. The authors suggested that the approach could potentially be generalized to other disease states and immunological phenotypes. Linkage disequilibrium might explain the correlated functional status among segregating V segments, but an unknown experimental factor could not be excluded. According to a later analysis, most CMV-associated TCR beta chains appeared to be HLA-restricted, and the HLA associations seemed to be driven largely by CMV exposure. Three of the identified cytomegalovirus-associated TCR beta chains were confirmed in vitro to be specific for cytomegalovirus antigens. A total of about 180 TCR beta chains were listed by the study as associated with cytomegalovirus. Because the 87-base-pair reads could not distinguish some IMGT-functional V segments, including TRBV6-2 and TRBV6-3, those segments were excluded. Presence/absence analyses assumed roughly uniform sequencing depth across donors, an assumption that may not hold. Because some donors lacked HLA typing at each locus, the association tests relied only on the typed subset. In a later analysis, HLA-associated TCR beta chains were found to be more clonally expanded and to have lower generation probabilities than equally common non-associated chains. A later genetic analysis associated a missense DCLRE1C variant with V-gene and J-gene trimming of TCR beta chains, and an independent cohort replicated the association. Broadly in line with IMGT annotations, most TCR beta V segments showed up in productive rearrangements about 90% or about 30% of the time in an earlier analysis of 450 to 600 of the donors. According to a later genetic analysis, donors in an Asian-associated ancestry cluster had fewer N-insertions in productive TCRs than the roughly 670-donor mean. The classifier was reported to diagnose cytomegalovirus status with high specificity and sensitivity in both the original and validation cohorts. A later analysis found that TCR association rates varied across HLA loci, with DRB1 alleles showing the most associated TCRs and HLA-C alleles the fewest. In a later analysis, around 15,000 TCR beta sequences were associated with specific HLA alleles at a false discovery rate of 0.05. A cluster of highly shared sequence variants was judged likely to represent a technical artifact of the sequencing pipeline. Because counts were too low, around 18 rarely observed V segments, including chromosome 9 orphons, were left out of the earlier analysis of 587 of the donors.

The cohort consisted of 650 to 700 healthy bone marrow donors. All cohort members were sampled while nominally healthy, although unrecorded immune exposures were likely present. The donor was CMV seropositive and belonged to the group of 270 or so seropositive cohort members. A peripheral blood sample was provided by each donor, and peripheral blood mononuclear cells were used for TCR beta sequencing. Genomic DNA was extracted from the blood cell samples with the Qiagen DNeasy Blood Extraction Kit. Library preparation used the immunoSEQ multiplex PCR assay. A mixture of 60 forward primers for TCR Vbeta segments and 13 reverse primers for TCR Jbeta segments was used in the multiplex PCR. Amplification of the CDR3 region of rearranged TCR beta genes was performed with a multiplex PCR assay on genomic DNA. The Illumina HiSeq System was used to sequence the amplified TCR beta libraries as 87-base-pair reads. The study's processing was this. Across the 600 to 700 repertoires, a later analysis counted tens of millions of unique TCR beta chains, 8.5 million to 12 million of which were shared by at least two donors. Raw reads were error-corrected and collapsed into unique sequences by a nearest-neighbor algorithm in which closely related sequences were merged to remove PCR and sequencing errors. V, D and J gene segments were assigned by aligning CDR3 sequences to IMGT reference sequences. For a sequence to be retained, at least a six-nucleotide match to both a V gene segment and a J gene segment was required. A rearrangement was called productive if the CDR3 had no stop codons and remained in frame with V and J, and every other rearrangement was called non-productive. Following IMGT convention, CDR3 was defined as the stretch from the second conserved V-encoded cysteine up to the conserved J-encoded phenylalanine. The earlier analysis of more than 450 of the donors excluded sequences that lacked an unambiguous match to a single V gene segment. In an earlier analysis of approximately 500 of the donors, a V segment was called functional when productive rearrangements were above 56.7%, and segregating when the standard deviation between donors exceeded 5%. A statistical classification framework was built for diagnosing cytomegalovirus status from the catalog of TCR beta chain sequences. In a later analysis, TCR nucleotide sequences were compared against IMGT/GENE-DB human TR gene sequences so that V and J genes could be assigned. Using the TCRdist pipeline, a later analysis assigned CDR3 sequences along with most-parsimonious VDJ recombination scenarios. In a later analysis, each TCR beta chain was defined by its CDR3 amino acid sequence together with its V-gene family, and reads lacking a unique V-gene family were excluded. A later analysis removed 592 highly shared, low-generation-probability nucleotide sequences to deal with suspected cross-contamination and a sequencing artifact. In a later analysis, a clonal expansion index was calculated for each public chain from normalized within-repertoire ranks of inferred template counts. In a later analysis, generation probabilities were computed using a VDJ recombination model fitted to out-of-frame rearrangements, and the results were checked against IGoR. A later analysis scored TCR-TCR, TCR-HLA and TCR-CMV co-occurrence with hypergeometric tests, applying a repertoire-size bias correction to TCR pairs. To estimate false discovery rates, a later analysis permuted the HLA or CMV assignments 20 times. In a later analysis, co-occurring TCRs were grouped using DBSCAN, with TCRdist sequence similarity added in when clustering inside HLA-allele-positive subsets. Co-occurrence clustering excluded repertoires with fewer than 30,000 or more than 120,000 public chains, plus five with anomalous nucleotide sharing. Not all clones reach the TCRdb copy of this immuneACCESS table, which keeps in-frame sequences only. Checked studies attribute under half of the gap to unresolved V genes and leave the rest unexplained. That table gives V, J and clone size, and the DNA gave D and trimming. The sample contains 160,000 or so clones, roughly 85% of them found a single time. The ten largest clones take up 8.5% of the sample.

Worth noting for this clone: It has no known antigen specificity. Base qualities were left out, and no much larger clone turns up one base away.

Trimming costs V 2 bases and J 3 bases, and their ends lie 8 bases apart. The CDR3 starts with the cysteine, ends with the phenylalanine, and has 13 residues. Only the CDR3 DNA stays, 39 bases, in frame from base 1. The germline V gene yields SGDLS for CDR1 and YYNGEE for CDR2. The sample comprised PBMCs. This chain is built from TRBV9 and TRBJ1-2; the D gene identity is not certain. This clonotype was sampled from a male donor in good health and CMV-seropositive. The DNA sequence reads TGTGCCAGCAGCGTCCGGGTTGACTATGGCTACACCTTC. This gives the protein CASSVRVDYGYTF.